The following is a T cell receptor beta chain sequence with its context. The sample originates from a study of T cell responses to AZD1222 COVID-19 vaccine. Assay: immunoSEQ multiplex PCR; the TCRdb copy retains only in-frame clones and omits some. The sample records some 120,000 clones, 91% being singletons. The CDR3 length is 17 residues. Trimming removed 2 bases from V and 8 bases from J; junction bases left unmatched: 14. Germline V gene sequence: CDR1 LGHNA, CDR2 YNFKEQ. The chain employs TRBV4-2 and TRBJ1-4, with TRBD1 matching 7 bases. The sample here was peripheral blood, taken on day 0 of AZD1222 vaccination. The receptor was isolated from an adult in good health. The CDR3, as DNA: TGTGCCAGCAGCCAAACCCTCAGGGGGGGTGTCGGGGAAAAACTGTTTTTT. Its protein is CASSQTLRGGVGEKLFF.